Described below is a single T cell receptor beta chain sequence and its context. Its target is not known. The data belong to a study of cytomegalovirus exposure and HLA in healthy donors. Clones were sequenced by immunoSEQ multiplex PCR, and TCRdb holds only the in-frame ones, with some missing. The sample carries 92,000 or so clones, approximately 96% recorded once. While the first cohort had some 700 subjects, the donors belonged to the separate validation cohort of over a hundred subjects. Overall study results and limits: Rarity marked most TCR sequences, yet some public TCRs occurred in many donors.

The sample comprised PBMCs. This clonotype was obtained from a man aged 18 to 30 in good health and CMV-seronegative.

The CDR3 region has the DNA TGTGCCAGCAGCTCGACGACAGCTACTAATGAAAAACTGTTTTTT. As protein: CASSSTTATNEKLFF. The V gene is TRBV7-9, the J gene TRBJ1-4; a weak D match, TRBD1 (5 bases). The CDR3 runs 15 residues. Trimming took off 4 bases at V and 2 bases at J, with 11 bases between the two ends. Germline loops: CDR1 SEHNR, CDR2 FQNEAQ (reference sequence).